These 10 T cell receptor beta chains originate from one sample sequenced in a study of T cell responses to AZD1222 COVID-19 vaccine. TCRdb's table, derived via immunoSEQ multiplex PCR, lists solely in-frame clones and lacks some. The table shows over 70,000 clones, with roughly 88% occurring only once. The sample consisted of peripheral blood, taken on day 0 of AZD1222 vaccination. These TCRs come from an adult in good health.

This clone was observed a few times. The chain combines TRBV9 with TRBJ2-7; 14 bases are shared with TRBD2. Germline trimming cut 4 bases from V and 3 bases from J; bases unmatched to any gene: 6. CDR3 length: 16 amino acids. Germline-derived CDR1 and CDR2 are SGDLS and YYNGEE. Here the CDR3 DNA reads TGTGCCAGCAGCCCACTTGGGACTAGCGGGAGCTACGAGCAGTACTTC. Translation: CASSPLGTSGSYEQYF.

This chain joins TRBV4-2 and TRBJ1-2; no reliable D call. The germline gives CDR1 LGHNA, CDR2 YNFKEQ. V was pared by 0 bases and J by 2 bases, with 7 bases between. This CDR3 is 14 amino acids long. In nucleotides, the CDR3 is TGTGCCAGCAGCCAAGATCTCAAGAACTATGGCTACACCTTC. Translating it yields CASSQDLKNYGYTF.

The chain employs TRBV6-5 and TRBJ1-5; D gene uncertain. Trimming removed 4 bases at V and 3 bases at J, with 4 bases between. The CDR3 sequence is 12 residues long. CDR1 and CDR2 (germline): MNHEY, SVGAGI. The CDR3 loop is CASSSLNQPQHF. CDR3 DNA sequence: TGTGCCAGCAGTTCGCTCAATCAGCCCCAGCATTTT.

V is TRBV28 and J is TRBJ2-1, with D perhaps TRBD1 or TRBD2 (5 bases each). Trimming pared 8 bases from V and 0 bases from J, leaving 14 bases between. The CDR3 extends over 15 amino acids. Per the germline V gene, CDR1 is MDHEN and CDR2 is SYDVKM. The CDR3 spells CASLLSGPSYNEQFF. The CDR3, as DNA: TGTGCCAGCCTACTCTCGGGACCCTCCTACAATGAGCAGTTCTTC.

V and J are TRBV18 and TRBJ1-1; maybe TRBD1 (6 bases). Trimming cost V 4 bases and J 11 bases, with 17 bases left between them. Germline V gene lookup returns CDR1 KGHSH and CDR2 LQKENI. There are 13 residues in the CDR3. CDR3 nucleotide sequence: TGTGCCAGCTCACACACGGAGGACAGACGGGCTTTCTTT. This encodes CASSHTEDRRAFF. Complete variable domain (other parts from reference TRBV18 and TRBJ1-1): NAGVMQNPRHLVRRRGQEARLRCSPMKGHSHVYWYRQLPEEGLKFMVYLQKENIIDESGMPKERFSAEFPKEGPSILRIQQVVRGDSAAYFCASSHTEDRRAFFGQGTRLTVV.

This clone occurred a few times. CDR3 bases: TGTGCTAGTGGTTTGGCCTTATCCAGGAGAAACAATGAGCAGTTCTTC. The encoded protein is CASGLALSRRNNEQFF. V usage is TRBV12-5 and J usage is TRBJ2-1; no firm D call. Germline V gene lookup returns CDR1 LGHNT and CDR2 FRNRAP. V shed 1 base and J shed 5 bases, with 15 bases lying between them. CDR3 length: 16 residues.

This chain uses TRBV19 with TRBJ2-3, with D possibly TRBD2 on 5 matching bases. This CDR3 region has 16 residues. Trimming stripped 3 bases from V and 5 bases from J, with 18 bases between. CDR1 is LNHDA, CDR2 SQIVND, per germline (reference sequence). The CDR3 DNA follows: TGTGCCAGTAGTATCCTGGCTAGCAGAACGGGAGATACGCAGTATTTT. Amino acids: CASSILASRTGDTQYF.

This clone was seen only a few times. The chain uses TRBV10-3 and TRBJ2-7; 11 bases are shared with TRBD2. The CDR3 is 14 amino acids. After removal of 4 bases from V and 3 bases from J, the junction contained 2 bases not matched to a gene. Germline V gene data show CDR1 as ENHRY and CDR2 as SYGVKD. DNA of the CDR3: TGTGCCATCAGTGTGGGGACTAGCGGCTACGAGCAGTACTTC. Translating gives CAISVGTSGYEQYF.

The chain is built from TRBV5-1 and TRBJ2-3, with TRBD1 matching 8 bases. Germline CDR1 SGHRS, CDR2 YFSETQ. CDR3 length equals 16 residues. J lost 3 bases, V lost 4 bases, and 10 bases had no gene match. The CDR3 protein is CASSRYRTGTTDTQYF. Written as DNA, the CDR3 is TGCGCCAGCAGCCGGTACCGGACAGGGACGACAGATACGCAGTATTTT.

This chain links TRBV5-6 with TRBJ2-1; D is tentatively TRBD1 or TRBD2 (7 bases each). The CDR3 extends over 13 amino acids. The V end was cut by 3 bases, the J end by 8 bases, with 12 bases between. The germline V gene encodes CDR1 SGHDT and CDR2 YYEEEE. The CDR3 DNA follows: TGTGCCAGCAGCTCGACAGGGAGGGATGAGCAGTTCTTC. Its translation: CASSSTGRDEQFF.